These 11 T cell receptor beta chains originate from one sample sequenced in a study of vaccination and CD4 T cells after COVID-19. As to treatment: approximately nine-day PBMC culture with coronavirus spike peptide pools or control peptides (ViraFEST assay). The antigens of these receptors remain unknown. Sequencing of the DNA from cultured CD4+ T cells was carried out with the Oncomine TCR Beta short-read assay. In TCRdb, the PCR reads were re-called with MiXCR into one record per CDR3 protein. The repertoire holds roughly 4,200 distinct CDR3 sequences, with 21% as singletons. Specimen: CD4+ T cells from blood, cultured in vitro. These receptors originate from a human donor who had recovered from COVID-19.

This clonotype ranks as medium-sized. V and J are TRBV6-5 and TRBJ1-3; D is ambiguous. The V end was cut by 2 bases, the J end by 0 bases, with 14 bases between. The CDR3 extends over 17 amino acids. Germline V gene sequence: CDR1 MNHEY, CDR2 SVGAGI. In DNA, the CDR3 is TGTGCCAGCAGTTACGACACGGGGATCAGCTCTGGAAACACCATATATTTT. Protein sequence: CASSYDTGISSGNTIYF.

This clonotype was observed a few times. The J gene is TRBJ1-1, the V gene TRBV2, with TRBD1 matching 9 bases. CDR1 is SNHLY and CDR2 is FYNNEI in the germline V gene. The ends lost 4 bases at V and 11 bases at J; junction bases unmatched: 8. The CDR3 has 13 amino acids. The CDR3 loop is CASSARTGAWAFF. CDR3 coding DNA: TGTGCCAGCAGTGCCCGGACAGGGGCATGGGCTTTCTTT.

Sample share makes this clonotype medium-sized. This chain uses TRBV2 with TRBJ2-1, with D perhaps matching TRBD1 (6 bases). CDR1 is SNHLY and CDR2 is FYNNEI in the germline V gene. The CDR3 consists of 13 residues. V lost 8 bases and J 3 bases, leaving 11 bases between the germline ends. CDR3 bases: TGTGCCAGCCGAAACAGGGTCTACAATGAGCAGTTCTTC. It yields the protein CASRNRVYNEQFF. Variable domain in full (rest from reference TRBV2 and TRBJ2-1): EPEVTQTPSHQVTQMGQEVILRCVPISNHLYFYWYRQILGQKVEFLVSFYNNEISEKSEIFDDQFSVERPDGSNFTLKIRSTKLEDSAMYFCASRNRVYNEQFFGPGTRLTVL.

CDR3 DNA sequence: TGTGCCAGCAGCTTAGGCAGCCCTCGGGAGACCCAGTACTTC. It translates to CASSLGSPRETQYF. The chain has TRBV7-2 and TRBJ2-5; D not resolved. The CDR3 consists of 14 residues. The germline CDR1 and CDR2 sequences are SGHTA and FQGNSA. Trimming took 1 base from V and 5 from J, leaving 11 bases between them. Variable domain in full (rest from reference TRBV7-2 and TRBJ2-5): GAGVSQSPSNKVTEKGKDVELRCDPISGHTALYWYRQSLGQGLEFLIYFQGNSAPDKSGLPSDRFSAERTGGSVSTLTIQRTQQEDSAVYLCASSLGSPRETQYFGPGTRLLVL.

V is TRBV30 and J is TRBJ2-7; 11 positions match TRBD2. The CDR3 runs 12 residues. Germline-derived CDR1 and CDR2 are GTSNPN and SVGIG (reference sequence). V shed 3 bases and J 5 bases; nucleotides not matched to a gene: 0. The CDR3 loop reads CAWRLAGDEQYF. In DNA form, the CDR3 reads TGTGCCTGGAGACTAGCGGGGGACGAGCAGTACTTC.

The chain couples TRBV6-1 to TRBJ1-2; D ambiguous. The germline V and J ends were trimmed by 2 bases and 4 bases, with 11 bases remaining between them. Germline V gene sequence: CDR1 MNHNS, CDR2 SASEGT. This CDR3 spans 14 amino acids. In DNA, the CDR3 is TGTGCCAGCAGTGAAACAACAACATCCTATGGCTACACCTTC. Amino acids: CASSETTTSYGYTF.

This chain connects TRBV7-9 to TRBJ2-5, with TRBD1 identical over 9 bases. This CDR3 is 18 amino acids long. V shed 4 bases, J shed 1 base, and the junction held 13 bases outside the gene matches. Per the germline V gene, CDR1 is SEHNR and CDR2 is FQNEAQ (reference sequence). The chain's CDR3 is CASSSELESTGGQETQYF. The DNA of the CDR3 is TGTGCCAGCAGCTCCGAGCTTGAGTCGACAGGGGGCCAAGAGACCCAGTACTTC.

This chain links TRBV12-3 or TRBV12-4 with TRBJ2-7; D tentatively fits TRBD1 or TRBD2 (5 bases each). This CDR3 region has 15 residues. V lost 5 bases, J lost 2 bases, and 16 bases lay in between. As DNA, the CDR3 is TGTGCCAGCAGTGGTACCGGGACGCAGGCCTACGAGCAGTACTTC. Protein: CASSGTGTQAYEQYF.

The chain is built from TRBV5-8 and TRBJ1-2; a possible D gene is TRBD1 (6 bases). CDR1 and CDR2 from the germline V gene are SGHTS and YDEGEE. The V gene lost 1 base and the J gene lost 2 bases, with 9 bases spanning the gap. This CDR3 comprises 14 residues. The CDR3 DNA is TGTGCCAGCAGCTTGACAGGGCAAAACTATGGCTACACCTTC. Translating gives CASSLTGQNYGYTF. Filled out from reference TRBV5-8 and TRBJ1-2, the complete variable domain reads EAGVTQSPTHLIKTRGQQATLRCSPISGHTSVYWYQQALGLGLQFLLWYDEGEERNRGNFPPRFSGRQFPNYSSELNVNALELEDSALYLCASSLTGQNYGYTFGSGTRLTVV.

This clonotype came up a few times. The chain links TRBV19 to TRBJ1-6, with a weak D call TRBD1 (5 bases). The CDR3 is made up of 15 amino acids. Germline V gene lookup returns CDR1 LNHDA and CDR2 SQIVND (reference sequence). V lost 3 bases, J lost 5 bases, and 11 bases lay in between. The CDR3 region is CASSIGARDNSPLHF. The CDR3 DNA is TGTGCCAGTAGTATCGGGGCGCGCGATAATTCACCCCTCCACTTT.

The rearrangement links TRBV6-1 to TRBJ2-3; maybe TRBD2 (6 bases). The CDR3 has 15 residues. The V end was cut by 5 bases, the J end by 4 bases, with 16 bases between. Germline assignment: CDR1 MNHNS and CDR2 SASEGT. The CDR3 sequence: CASSRRDGRADTQYF. The CDR3 DNA is TGTGCCAGCAGTCGGCGGGACGGCCGGGCAGATACGCAGTATTTT.